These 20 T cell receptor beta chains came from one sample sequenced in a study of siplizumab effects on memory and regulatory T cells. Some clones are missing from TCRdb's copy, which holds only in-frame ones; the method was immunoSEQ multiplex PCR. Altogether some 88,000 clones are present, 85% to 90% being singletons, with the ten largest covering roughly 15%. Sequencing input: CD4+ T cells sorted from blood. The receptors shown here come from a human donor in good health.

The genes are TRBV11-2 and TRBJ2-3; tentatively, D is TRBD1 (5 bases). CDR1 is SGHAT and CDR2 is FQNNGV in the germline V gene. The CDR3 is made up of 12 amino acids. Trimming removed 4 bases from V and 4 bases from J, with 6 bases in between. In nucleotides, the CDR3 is TGTGCCAGCAGCTCGACAGCAGATACGCAGTATTTT. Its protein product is CASSSTADTQYF.

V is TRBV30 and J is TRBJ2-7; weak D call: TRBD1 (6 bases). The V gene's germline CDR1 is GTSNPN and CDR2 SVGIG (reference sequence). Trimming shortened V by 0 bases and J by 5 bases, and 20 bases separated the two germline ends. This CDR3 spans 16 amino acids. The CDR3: CAWSVPPKQGPNEQYF. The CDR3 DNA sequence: TGTGCCTGGAGTGTTCCGCCCAAACAGGGCCCCAACGAGCAGTACTTC.

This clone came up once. The CDR3 nucleotides read TGTGCCAGCAGCGGCCGGACAGGGGAGAATTCACCCCTCCACTTT. Its translation: CASSGRTGENSPLHF. This chain links TRBV5-4 with TRBJ1-6, with 9 positions matching TRBD1. In germline, CDR1 is SGHNT, CDR2 YYREEE (reference sequence). The CDR3 totals 15 residues. V lost 4 bases and J lost 7; bases outside the gene matches: 6.

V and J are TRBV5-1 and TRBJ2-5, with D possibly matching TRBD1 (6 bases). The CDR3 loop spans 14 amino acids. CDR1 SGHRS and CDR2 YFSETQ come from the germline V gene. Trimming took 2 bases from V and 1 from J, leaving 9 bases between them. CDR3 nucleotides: TGCGCCAGCAGCTTTGGACAGATCCAAGAGACCCAGTACTTC. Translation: CASSFGQIQETQYF.

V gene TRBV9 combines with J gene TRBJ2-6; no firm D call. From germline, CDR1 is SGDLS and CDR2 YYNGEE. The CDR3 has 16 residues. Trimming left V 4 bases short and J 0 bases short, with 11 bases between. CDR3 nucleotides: TGTGCCAGCAGCCCCTACGCCGGCTCTGGGGCCAACGTCCTGACTTTC. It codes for CASSPYAGSGANVLTF. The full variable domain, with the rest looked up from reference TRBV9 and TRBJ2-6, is DSGVTQTPKHLITATGQRVTLRCSPRSGDLSVYWYQQSLDQGLQFLIQYYNGEERAKGNILERFSAQQFPDLHSELNLSSLELGDSALYFCASSPYAGSGANVLTFGAGSRLTVL.

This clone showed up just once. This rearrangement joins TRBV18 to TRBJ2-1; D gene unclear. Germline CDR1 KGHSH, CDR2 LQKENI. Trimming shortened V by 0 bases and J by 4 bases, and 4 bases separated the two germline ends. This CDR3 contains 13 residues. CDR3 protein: CASSPPVYNEQFF. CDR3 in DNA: TGTGCCAGCTCACCACCAGTTTACAATGAGCAGTTCTTC.

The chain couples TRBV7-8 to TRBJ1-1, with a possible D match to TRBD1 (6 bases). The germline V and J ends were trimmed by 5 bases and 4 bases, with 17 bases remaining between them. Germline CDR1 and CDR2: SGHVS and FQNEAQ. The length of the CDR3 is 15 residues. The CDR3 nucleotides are TGTGCCAGCAGCAGAGGGGGGATAGGAAGCACTGAAGCTTTCTTT. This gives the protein CASSRGGIGSTEAFF. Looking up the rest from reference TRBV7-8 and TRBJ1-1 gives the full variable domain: GAGVSQSPRYKVAKRGQDVALRCDPISGHVSLFWYQQALGQGPEFLTYFQNEAQLDKSGLPSDRFFAERPEGSVSTLKIQRTQQEDSAVYLCASSRGGIGSTEAFFGQGTRLTVV.

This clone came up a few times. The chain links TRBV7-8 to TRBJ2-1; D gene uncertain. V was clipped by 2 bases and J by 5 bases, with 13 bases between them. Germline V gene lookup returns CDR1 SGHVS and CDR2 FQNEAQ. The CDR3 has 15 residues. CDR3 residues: CASSLTWLRDNEQFF. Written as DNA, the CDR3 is TGTGCCAGCAGCTTAACGTGGTTACGGGACAATGAGCAGTTCTTC.

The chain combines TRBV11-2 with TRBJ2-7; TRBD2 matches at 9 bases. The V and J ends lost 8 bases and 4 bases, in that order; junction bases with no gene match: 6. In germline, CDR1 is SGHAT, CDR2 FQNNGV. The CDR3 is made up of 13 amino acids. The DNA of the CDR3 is TGTGCCAGCGGCAATAGCGGGAGTTACGAGCAGTACTTC. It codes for CASGNSGSYEQYF.

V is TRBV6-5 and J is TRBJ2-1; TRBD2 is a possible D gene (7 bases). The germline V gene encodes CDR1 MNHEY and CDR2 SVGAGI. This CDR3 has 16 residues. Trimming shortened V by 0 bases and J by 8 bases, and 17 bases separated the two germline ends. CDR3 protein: CASSYSSGRGQDEQFF. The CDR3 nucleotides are TGTGCCAGCAGTTACTCCTCGGGGCGGGGGCAGGATGAGCAGTTCTTC.

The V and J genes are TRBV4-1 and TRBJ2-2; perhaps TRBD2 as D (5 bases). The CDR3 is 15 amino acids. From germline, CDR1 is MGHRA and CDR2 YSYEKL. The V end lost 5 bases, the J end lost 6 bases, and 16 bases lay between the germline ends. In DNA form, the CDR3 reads TGCGCCAGCAGCGAAGTCCCGGGAAAGCCCGGGGAGCTGTTTTTT. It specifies CASSEVPGKPGELFF.

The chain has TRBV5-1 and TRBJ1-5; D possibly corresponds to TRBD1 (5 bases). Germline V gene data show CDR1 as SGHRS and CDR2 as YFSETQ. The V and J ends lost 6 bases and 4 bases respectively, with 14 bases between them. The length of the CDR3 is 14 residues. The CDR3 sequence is CASKLGDGNQPQHF. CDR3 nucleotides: TGCGCCAGCAAACTTGGGGACGGAAATCAGCCCCAGCATTTT.

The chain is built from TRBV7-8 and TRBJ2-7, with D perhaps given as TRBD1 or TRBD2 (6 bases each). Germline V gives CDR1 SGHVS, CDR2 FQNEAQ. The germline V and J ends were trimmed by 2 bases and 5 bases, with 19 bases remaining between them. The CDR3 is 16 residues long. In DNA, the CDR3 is TGTGCCAGCAGCTTACGTGCTTACGGGGGCTTGAACGAGCAGTACTTC. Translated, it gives CASSLRAYGGLNEQYF.

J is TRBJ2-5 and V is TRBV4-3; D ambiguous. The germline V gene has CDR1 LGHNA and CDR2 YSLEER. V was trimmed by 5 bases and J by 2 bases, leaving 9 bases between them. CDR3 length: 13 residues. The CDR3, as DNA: TGCGCCAGCAGCTTGGGTCAACAAGAGACCCAGTACTTC. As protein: CASSLGQQETQYF.

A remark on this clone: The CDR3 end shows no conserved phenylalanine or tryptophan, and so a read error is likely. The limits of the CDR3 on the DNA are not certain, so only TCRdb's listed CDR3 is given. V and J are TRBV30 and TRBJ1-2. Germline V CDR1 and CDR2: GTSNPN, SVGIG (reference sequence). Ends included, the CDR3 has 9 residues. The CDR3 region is CAWSPPPLI.

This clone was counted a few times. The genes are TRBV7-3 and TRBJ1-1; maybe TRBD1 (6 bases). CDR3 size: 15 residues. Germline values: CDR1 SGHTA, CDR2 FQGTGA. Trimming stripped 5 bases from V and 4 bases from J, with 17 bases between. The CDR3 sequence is CASSPSPRGGTEAFF. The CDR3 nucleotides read TGTGCCAGCAGCCCATCACCCAGGGGAGGCACTGAAGCTTTCTTT.

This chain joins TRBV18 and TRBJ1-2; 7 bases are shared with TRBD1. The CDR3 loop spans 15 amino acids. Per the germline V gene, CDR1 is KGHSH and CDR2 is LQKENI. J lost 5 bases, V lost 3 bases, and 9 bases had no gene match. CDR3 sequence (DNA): TGTGCCAGCTCACCGGGCAGGGGGAACATTTATGGCTACACCTTC. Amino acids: CASSPGRGNIYGYTF.

The CDR3 region is CSVERSAGGEEGTF. CDR3 sequence (DNA): TGCAGCGTCGAACGGTCTGCAGGGGGCGAAGAGGGCACCTTC. The chain recombines TRBV29-1 with TRBJ1-2, with TRBD1 matching 8 bases. Germline CDR1 SQVTM, CDR2 ANQGSEA. Trimming took 6 bases from V and 13 from J; bases not matched to a gene: 19. CDR3 size: 14 residues. The entire variable domain, with the rest obtained from reference TRBV29-1 and TRBJ1-2, is as follows: SAVISQKPSRDICQRGTSLTIQCQVDSQVTMMFWYRQQPGQSLTLIATANQGSEATYESGFVIDKFPISRPNLTFSTLTVSNMSPEDSSIYLCSVERSAGGEEGTFGSGTRLTVV.

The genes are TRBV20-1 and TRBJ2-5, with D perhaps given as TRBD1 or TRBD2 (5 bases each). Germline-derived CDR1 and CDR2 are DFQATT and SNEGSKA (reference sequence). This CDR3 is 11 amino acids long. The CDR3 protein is CSGDGQETQYF. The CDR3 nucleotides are TGCAGCGGGGACGGACAAGAGACCCAGTACTTC.

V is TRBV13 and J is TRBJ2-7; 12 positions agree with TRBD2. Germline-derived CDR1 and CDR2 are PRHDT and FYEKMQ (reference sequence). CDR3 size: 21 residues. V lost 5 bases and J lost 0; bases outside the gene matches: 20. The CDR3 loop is CASSPTLRLAGDTDHSYEQYF. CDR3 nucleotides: TGTGCCAGCAGCCCGACCTTGAGACTAGCGGGAGACACCGACCACTCCTACGAGCAGTACTTC. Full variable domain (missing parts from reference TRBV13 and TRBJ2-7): AAGVIQSPRHLIKEKRETATLKCYPIPRHDTVYWYQQGPGQDPQFLISFYEKMQSDKGSIPDRFSAQQFSDYHSELNMSSLELGDSALYFCASSPTLRLAGDTDHSYEQYFGPGTRLTVT.